These 17 T cell receptor beta chains originate from one sample sequenced in a study of cytomegalovirus exposure and HLA in healthy donors. 13 Jbeta primers and 60 Vbeta primers were used for the PCR. Here immunoSEQ multiplex PCR was the method, and the copy in TCRdb shows in-frame clones only, minus some. This repertoire shows some 190,000 clones, roughly 80% found once; its top ten account for approximately 2.4%. The sample taken for sequencing was PBMCs. The receptors were gathered from a male donor in good health and CMV-seronegative.

The V call is TRBV27, the J call TRBJ2-7, with D possibly TRBD2 on 7 matching bases. Trimming took 6 bases from V and 4 from J, leaving 10 bases between them. CDR1 is MNHEY, CDR2 SMNVEV, per germline (reference sequence). CDR3 length: 12 amino acids. CDR3 amino acids: CASRGGAYEQYF. The CDR3 DNA reads TGTGCCAGCAGGGGGGGGGCATACGAGCAGTACTTC.

V is TRBV18 and J is TRBJ2-5; D ambiguous. There are 13 residues in the CDR3. V lost 4 bases to trimming and J lost 5 bases, with 11 bases between them. Germline V gene sequence: CDR1 KGHSH, CDR2 LQKENI. CDR3 DNA: TGTGCCAGCTCACTAAACCACGCGGAGACCCAGTACTTC. Its protein is CASSLNHAETQYF.

J is TRBJ1-2 and V is TRBV10-3, with a weak D call TRBD1 (6 bases). The CDR3 is 14 amino acids. Germline V gene data show CDR1 as ENHRY and CDR2 as SYGVKD. Trimming shortened V by 8 bases and J by 5 bases, and 18 bases separated the two germline ends. The CDR3 DNA follows: TGTGCCATCGGGCCTGACAGGCAGGAATATGGCTACACCTTC. Protein sequence: CAIGPDRQEYGYTF.

The chain uses TRBV27 and TRBJ1-5, with unresolved D. Between the trimmed V and J ends, which lost 1 base and 2 bases, there was a span of 12 bases. Germline assignment: CDR1 MNHEY and CDR2 SMNVEV (reference sequence). This CDR3 region has 16 residues. CDR3 DNA sequence: TGTGCCAGCAGTTTATTCGCGGGAGACGGCAATCAGCCCCAGCATTTT. Translated, it gives CASSLFAGDGNQPQHF.

The rearrangement joins TRBV5-5 to TRBJ2-5, with D possibly being TRBD1 (6 bases). Trimming took 5 bases from V and 2 from J, leaving 13 bases between them. Germline V gene data show CDR1 as SGHKS and CDR2 as YYEKEE (reference sequence). The CDR3 totals 14 residues. For the CDR3, the DNA is TGTGCCAGCAGTGCCGGGGACATACAAGAGACCCAGTACTTC. This encodes CASSAGDIQETQYF.

This chain links TRBV28 with TRBJ2-7, with D possibly TRBD2 on 6 matching bases. Germline values: CDR1 MDHEN, CDR2 SYDVKM. CDR3 length: 15 amino acids. Trimming took off 6 bases at V and 3 bases at J, with 18 bases between the two ends. In DNA, the CDR3 is TGTGCCAGCAGCCCCATGGGCGGGGCGGGCTACGAGCAGTACTTC. Translated: CASSPMGGAGYEQYF. Full variable domain (remainder filled in from reference TRBV28 and TRBJ2-7): DVKVTQSSRYLVKRTGEKVFLECVQDMDHENMFWYRQDPGLGLRLIYFSYDVKMKEKGDIPEGYSVSREKKERFSLILESASTNQTSMYLCASSPMGGAGYEQYFGPGTRLTVT.

J is TRBJ2-7 and V is TRBV6-5; 7 bases map to TRBD1. V gave up 4 bases and J gave up 3 bases; unmatched junction bases: 9. In germline, CDR1 is MNHEY, CDR2 SVGAGI. CDR3 length: 15 amino acids. This CDR3 reads CASSWSGTDFYEQYF. The CDR3 DNA reads TGTGCCAGCAGTTGGTCCGGGACAGATTTCTACGAGCAGTACTTC.

This chain links TRBV7-9 with TRBJ1-1; perhaps TRBD1 as D (5 bases). Germline assignment: CDR1 SEHNR and CDR2 FQNEAQ (reference sequence). CDR3 size: 15 residues. V was clipped by 1 base and J by 0 bases, with 9 bases between them. The CDR3 is CASSLDGRVNTEAFF. The CDR3 nucleotides are TGTGCCAGCAGCTTAGACGGCAGGGTGAACACTGAAGCTTTCTTT. The full variable domain, with the rest looked up from reference TRBV7-9 and TRBJ1-1, is DTGVSQNPRHKITKRGQNVTFRCDPISEHNRLYWYRQTLGQGPEFLTYFQNEAQLEKSRLLSDRFSAERPKGSFSTLEIQRTEQGDSAMYLCASSLDGRVNTEAFFGQGTRLTVV.

This clone was recorded a few times. The rearrangement joins TRBV5-6 to TRBJ1-4; D remains ambiguous. V lost 0 bases to trimming and J lost 7 bases, with 10 bases between them. CDR1 SGHDT and CDR2 YYEEEE come from the germline V gene. This CDR3 is built from 14 residues. CDR3 sequence (DNA): TGTGCCAGCAGCTTGGACCGTAGGAGTGAAAAACTGTTTTTT. Encoded protein: CASSLDRRSEKLFF.

This clone was seen only a few times. V is TRBV6-6 and J is TRBJ1-5; 10 bases are a match to TRBD1. CDR1 and CDR2 (germline): MNHNY, SVGAGI (reference sequence). The CDR3 has 13 residues. V lost 5 bases, J lost 6 bases, and 1 base stayed unmatched. The DNA of the CDR3 is TGTGCCAGCAGTCGACAGGGGGCTCAGCCCCAGCATTTT. Its translation is CASSRQGAQPQHF.

The chain's CDR3 is CASSPGVGTYEQYF. The CDR3 region has the DNA TGTGCCAGCAGTCCAGGGGTTGGGACCTACGAGCAGTACTTC. The genes are TRBV6-5 and TRBJ2-7; maybe TRBD1 (6 bases). Germline assignment: CDR1 MNHEY and CDR2 SVGAGI. V was trimmed by 5 bases and J by 2 bases, leaving 13 bases between them. The CDR3 is made up of 14 amino acids.

V and J are TRBV7-3 and TRBJ1-3; D is undetermined. Germline V gives CDR1 SGHTA, CDR2 FQGTGA. The V end lost 2 bases, the J end lost 8 bases, and 13 bases lay between the germline ends. The CDR3 has 14 amino acids. The CDR3 region is CASSLSSPGDTIYF. The DNA for the CDR3 is TGTGCCAGCAGCTTATCTAGTCCCGGGGACACCATATATTTT.

This chain connects TRBV28 to TRBJ1-2; 7 bases agree with TRBD1. The CDR3 totals 14 residues. Unmatched junction bases numbered 11, after V lost 6 bases and J lost 7 bases. The germline V gene has CDR1 MDHEN and CDR2 SYDVKM. In DNA form, the CDR3 reads TGTGCCAGCAGACCTGAACAGGGGACCCCTGGCTACACCTTC. Its translation is CASRPEQGTPGYTF.

This rearrangement joins TRBV6-6 to TRBJ1-5; the D is unclear. CDR3 length: 14 residues. Germline CDR1 is MNHNY and CDR2 is SVGAGI (reference sequence). V was shortened by 3 bases and J by 4 bases, with 10 bases between the two germline ends. The CDR3 is CASSYEGRNQPQHF. CDR3 nucleotide sequence: TGTGCCAGCAGTTATGAGGGAAGAAATCAGCCCCAGCATTTT.

This clone was seen a single time. V is TRBV6-1 and J is TRBJ2-1; 8 positions agree with TRBD2. This CDR3 is built from 12 residues. Germline CDR1 and CDR2: MNHNS and SASEGT. Losses at the gene ends were 8 bases for V and 7 bases for J; bases not matched to a gene: 4. CDR3 sequence (DNA): TGTGCCAGCCGGGAGGGCCGGAATGAGCAGTTCTTC. The encoded protein is CASREGRNEQFF.

The chain uses TRBV27 and TRBJ2-3; 10 bases line up with TRBD2. The germline gives CDR1 MNHEY, CDR2 SMNVEV (reference sequence). This CDR3 is built from 15 residues. V trimming: 5 bases; J trimming: 5 bases; junction bases outside the gene matches: 7. The CDR3 here is CASSLAGARRDTQYF. The DNA for the CDR3 is TGTGCCAGCAGTCTAGCGGGGGCTAGGAGAGATACGCAGTATTTT.

The chain recombines TRBV6-6 with TRBJ1-1, with a tentative D call TRBD1 (6 bases). The germline V and J ends were trimmed by 7 bases and 11 bases, with 14 bases remaining between them. This CDR3 contains 11 residues. CDR1 is MNHNY and CDR2 is SVGAGI in the germline V gene (reference sequence). This CDR3 reads CASTLQGRAFF. The DNA of the CDR3 is TGTGCCAGCACGCTACAGGGCAGGGCTTTCTTT.